This TCR beta chain was obtained from a study of blood T cell repertoires in COVID-19. Germline V gene lookup returns CDR1 SQVTM and CDR2 ANQGSEA. The CDR3 runs to 14 residues. V lost 5 bases and J lost 1; bases outside the gene matches: 3. Assay: immunoSEQ multiplex PCR; the TCRdb copy retains only in-frame clones and omits some. The data hold 59,000 or so clones, with around 79% observed a single time. The sequence came from a woman between 50 and 59 years old with active or convalescent COVID-19. The chain is built from TRBV29-1 and TRBJ2-3; 10 positions match TRBD2. The sequencing sample was made of peripheral blood. The DNA for the CDR3 is TGCAGCGTTTCCGGACTAGCGGGCACAGATACGCAGTATTTT. Residues: CSVSGLAGTDTQYF.